A single sample gave rise to the 30 T cell receptor beta chains below, sequenced in a study of T cell responses to AZD1222 COVID-19 vaccine. The data were produced by immunoSEQ multiplex PCR, yet TCRdb's version contains in-frame clones alone and is incomplete. The sample shows around 120,000 clones, approximately 88% of them seen only once. Sequenced material: peripheral blood, taken on day 0 of AZD1222 vaccination. The receptors originated from an adult in good health.

The chain recombines TRBV15 with TRBJ2-1, with TRBD2 identical over 9 bases. Looked up from germline, CDR1 is LNHNV and CDR2 is YYDKDF (reference sequence). The ends lost 0 bases at V and 4 bases at J; junction bases unmatched: 4. The CDR3 sequence is 16 residues long. In nucleotides, the CDR3 is TGTGCCACCAGCAGAGACCTAGCGGGGAGTTACAATGAGCAGTTCTTC. Translated, it gives CATSRDLAGSYNEQFF.

J is TRBJ1-1 and V is TRBV5-1; tentatively, D is TRBD1 (5 bases). Looked up from germline, CDR1 is SGHRS and CDR2 is YFSETQ. This CDR3 contains 14 residues. Trimming shortened V by 7 bases and J by 2 bases, and 15 bases separated the two germline ends. This CDR3 is CASSERWDNTEAFF. The CDR3 nucleotides read TGCGCCAGCTCCGAAAGATGGGACAACACTGAAGCTTTCTTT.

V is TRBV7-2 and J is TRBJ1-5; a weak D match, TRBD1 (5 bases). CDR1 SGHTA and CDR2 FQGNSA come from the germline V gene. This CDR3 contains 17 residues. V lost 0 bases and J lost 7, with 19 bases in between. Here the CDR3 reads CASSLASGTALWQPQHF. The CDR3 DNA reads TGTGCCAGCAGCTTAGCTTCCGGGACGGCCCTTTGGCAGCCCCAGCATTTT.

The V and J genes are TRBV5-1 and TRBJ1-2; D perhaps matches TRBD1 (5 bases). Germline V gene lookup returns CDR1 SGHRS and CDR2 YFSETQ. CDR3 size: 14 residues. Trimming cost V 1 base and J 1 base, with 8 bases left between them. CDR3 residues: CASSLSQGNYGYTF. The CDR3 nucleotides are TGCGCCAGCAGCTTGTCTCAGGGTAACTATGGCTACACCTTC.

The rearrangement joins TRBV4-1 to TRBJ1-5, with D possibly TRBD1 on 6 matching bases. Germline CDR1 and CDR2: MGHRA and YSYEKL. The CDR3 sequence is 16 residues long. The V end was cut by 4 bases, the J end by 2 bases, with 15 bases between. CDR3 amino acids: CASSPQDGGRNQPQHF. CDR3 sequence (DNA): TGCGCCAGCAGCCCCCAGGATGGGGGGCGCAATCAGCCCCAGCATTTT.

V usage is TRBV27 and J usage is TRBJ2-2; the D gene is possibly TRBD2 (6 bases). Between the trimmed V and J ends, which lost 8 bases and 5 bases, there was a span of 12 bases. The CDR3 is 13 residues long. Germline assignment: CDR1 MNHEY and CDR2 SMNVEV (reference sequence). The CDR3 DNA reads as TGTGCCAGCCGGGGGAGGCGGACCGGGGAGCTGTTTTTT. Amino acid sequence: CASRGRRTGELFF.

The V and J genes are TRBV3-1 (or the pseudogene TRBV3-2) and TRBJ1-1; 7 bases are a match to TRBD1. Trimming cost V 2 bases and J 7 bases; bases outside gene matches: 4. This CDR3 spans 13 amino acids. From germline, CDR1 is LGHDT and CDR2 YNNKEL (reference sequence). The CDR3, as DNA: TGTGCCAGCAGCCAAATCGACAGGGATGAAGCTTTCTTT. Residues: CASSQIDRDEAFF.

The gene calls are TRBV15 and TRBJ2-5, with 12 bases that match TRBD2. The CDR3 is made up of 16 amino acids. The trim removed 1 base at V and 3 bases at J, leaving 3 bases unmatched. The germline V gene has CDR1 LNHNV and CDR2 YYDKDF (reference sequence). DNA for the CDR3: TGTGCCACCAGCAGAGGGCCTAGCGGGGGGGAAGAGACCCAGTACTTC. This encodes CATSRGPSGGEETQYF.

The rearrangement uses TRBV2 and TRBJ1-6; 9 bases map to TRBD1. Germline V gives CDR1 SNHLY, CDR2 FYNNEI. The CDR3 length is 15 residues. The J segment lost 10 bases and the V segment lost 7 bases, leaving 11 bases of the junction unmatched. The CDR3 region is CASTSEGQGRSPLHF. The CDR3 coding sequence is TGTGCCAGCACATCAGAAGGACAGGGGAGGTCACCCCTCCACTTT.

There are a few counts of this clone. The same CDR3 also results from other DNA sequences found in this sample. This sequence joins TRBV12-3 or TRBV12-4 and TRBJ2-7; D is undetermined. The CDR3 spans 11 residues. Trimming cost V 6 bases and J 3 bases, with 6 bases left between them. The CDR3 nucleotides are TGTGCCAGCAGCACCAACTACGAGCAGTACTTC. Translated: CASSTNYEQYF.

V gene TRBV10-3 combines with J gene TRBJ1-4, with 8 bases lining up with TRBD1. This CDR3 spans 14 amino acids. Germline CDR1 ENHRY, CDR2 SYGVKD. The ends lost 6 bases at V and 5 bases at J; junction bases unmatched: 5. The CDR3 sequence: CAIRATGGNEKLFF. The CDR3 nucleotides read TGTGCCATCAGAGCAACAGGGGGGAATGAAAAACTGTTTTTT.

The rearrangement uses TRBV19 and TRBJ1-2, with a weak D call TRBD1 (6 bases). The V end lost 0 bases, the J end lost 6 bases, and 17 bases lay between the germline ends. The CDR3 covers 16 residues. CDR1 is LNHDA and CDR2 is SQIVND in the germline V gene (reference sequence). The CDR3 coding sequence is TGTGCCAGTAGTATAGATCCCGGACAGCGCCGGGATGGCTACACCTTC. Encoded protein: CASSIDPGQRRDGYTF.

This chain links TRBV12-3 or TRBV12-4 with TRBJ1-5; 10 nucleotides line up with TRBD1. The CDR3 has 13 residues. V lost 6 bases to trimming and J lost 7 bases; unmatched junction nucleotides: 3. The CDR3 spells CASRRTGGQPQHF. The DNA of the CDR3 is TGTGCCAGCAGGCGGACAGGGGGGCAGCCCCAGCATTTT.

The chain carries TRBV5-5 and TRBJ2-5; 7 bases fit TRBD1. The CDR3 is 13 residues long. Germline V gives CDR1 SGHKS, CDR2 YYEKEE (reference sequence). V dropped 5 bases and J dropped 3; count of bases not matched to a gene: 4. The chain's CDR3 is CASREGQEETQYF. The CDR3 nucleotides are TGTGCCAGCAGAGAAGGACAGGAAGAGACCCAGTACTTC.

V gene TRBV7-3 combines with J gene TRBJ1-2, with 8 bases that match TRBD1. Germline assignment: CDR1 SGHTA and CDR2 FQGTGA. The V segment lost 5 bases and the J segment 2 bases; nucleotides outside the gene matches: 4. This CDR3 has 14 residues. The CDR3 loop reads CASSAGQGNYGYTF. In DNA, the CDR3 is TGTGCCAGCAGCGCAGGACAGGGAAACTATGGCTACACCTTC.

The CDR3 region has the DNA TGTGCCACCGTTCGACACGCCTTGGGGCCCCAGCATTTT. It codes for CATVRHALGPQHF. The genes are TRBV10-3 and TRBJ1-5, with no clear D. CDR3 length: 13 amino acids. Trimming took 10 bases from V and 9 from J, leaving 19 bases between them. CDR1 ENHRY and CDR2 SYGVKD come from the germline V gene.

The chain joins TRBV6-2 or TRBV6-3 to TRBJ2-5, with unresolved D. This CDR3 has 13 amino acids. V dropped 6 bases and J dropped 5 bases, with 13 bases sitting between them. CDR1 is MNHEY and CDR2 is SVGEGT in the germline V gene. CDR3 DNA sequence: TGTGCCAGCAGCCTCGGAGAAAGGGAGACCCAGTACTTC. Its translation is CASSLGERETQYF.

The chain recombines TRBV18 with TRBJ2-5, with a weak D call TRBD1 (6 bases). V gave up 6 bases and J gave up 3 bases, with 11 bases separating them. Germline values: CDR1 KGHSH, CDR2 LQKENI. The CDR3 has 13 amino acids. The CDR3 coding sequence is TGTGCCAGCTCGCAAAACAGGGAAGAGACCCAGTACTTC. As protein: CASSQNREETQYF.

This clone is a singleton in its sample. V is TRBV18 and J is TRBJ1-5, with D unclear. CDR3 size: 14 residues. Germline V CDR1 and CDR2: KGHSH, LQKENI. The V and J ends lost 4 bases and 1 base respectively, with 8 bases between them. DNA for the CDR3: TGTGCCAGCTCACGAGGGAGAAGCAATCAGCCCCAGCATTTT. It is translated as CASSRGRSNQPQHF.

The rearrangement uses TRBV15 and TRBJ2-3; possible D gene TRBD2, 6 bases. The CDR3 has 13 amino acids. Trimming cost V 5 bases and J 1 base, with 7 bases left between them. CDR1 and CDR2 (germline): LNHNV, YYDKDF (reference sequence). CDR3 sequence reads: CATSGGGTDTQYF. CDR3 DNA: TGTGCCACCAGCGGCGGGGGCACAGATACGCAGTATTTT.

The sample holds one count of this clone. The chain couples TRBV11-3 to TRBJ1-1; TRBD1 matches at 8 bases. The CDR3 has 13 amino acids. Germline CDR1 and CDR2: SGHNT and YENEEA. The ends lost 5 bases at V and 4 bases at J; junction bases unmatched: 3. CDR3 loop: CASSTDRGTEAFF. The CDR3, as DNA: TGTGCCAGCAGCACCGACAGGGGCACTGAAGCTTTCTTT.

This chain connects TRBV5-6 to TRBJ1-6; no firm D call. The CDR3 is 16 amino acids. The V end was cut by 1 base, the J end by 7 bases, with 15 bases between. Germline values: CDR1 SGHDT, CDR2 YYEEEE. Here the CDR3 reads CASSLYSPGGNSPLHF. The CDR3 nucleotides are TGTGCCAGCAGCTTGTACTCCCCAGGAGGCAATTCACCCCTCCACTTT.

Many counts were recorded for this clone. The chain joins TRBV11-2 to TRBJ2-2; D ambiguous. This CDR3 contains 15 residues. V was trimmed by 5 bases and J by 4 bases, leaving 14 bases between them. Germline loops: CDR1 SGHAT, CDR2 FQNNGV. The DNA of the CDR3 is TGTGCCAGCAGCCCCTTGGCAGGAAGCACCGGGGAGCTGTTTTTT. This codes for CASSPLAGSTGELFF.

The chain recombines TRBV18 with TRBJ2-7; TRBD2 agrees at 8 bases. Per the germline V gene, CDR1 is KGHSH and CDR2 is LQKENI. The CDR3 is made up of 16 amino acids. Unmatched junction bases numbered 13, after V lost 5 bases and J lost 4 bases. The CDR3 coding sequence is TGTGCCAGCTCAATAAATCCGGGACTAGTACCATACGAGCAGTACTTC. Encoded protein: CASSINPGLVPYEQYF.

This clone was seen just once. V gene TRBV9 combines with J gene TRBJ2-7; 7 positions agree with TRBD1. Germline CDR1 and CDR2: SGDLS and YYNGEE. After removal of 0 bases from V and 5 bases from J, the junction contained 8 bases not matched to a gene. CDR3 length equals 15 residues. CDR3 sequence: CASSVGPLTGDEQYF. The CDR3 bases are TGTGCCAGCAGCGTAGGACCCCTTACAGGGGACGAGCAGTACTTC.

V usage is TRBV11-2 and J usage is TRBJ2-2; 9 nucleotides line up with TRBD1. The CDR3 extends over 16 amino acids. The V and J ends lost 3 bases and 5 bases, in that order; junction bases with no gene match: 7. The germline V gene encodes CDR1 SGHAT and CDR2 FQNNGV. CDR3: CASSFGQGPNTGELFF. The CDR3 DNA reads TGTGCCAGCAGCTTCGGACAGGGGCCTAATACCGGGGAGCTGTTTTTT.

This clone has just one count. The V and J genes are TRBV5-4 and TRBJ1-3, with 9 positions matching TRBD1. This CDR3 is 15 amino acids long. Germline lookup yields CDR1 SGHNT and CDR2 YYREEE (reference sequence). V gave up 0 bases and J gave up 2 bases; unmatched junction bases: 0. The CDR3 sequence: CASSLGTGAGNTIYF. CDR3 in DNA: TGTGCCAGCAGCTTGGGGACAGGGGCTGGAAACACCATATATTTT. The full variable domain, completed using reference TRBV5-4 and TRBJ1-3, is ETGVTQSPTHLIKTRGQQVTLRCSSQSGHNTVSWYQQALGQGPQFIFQYYREEENGRGNFPPRFSGLQFPNYSSELNVNALELDDSALYLCASSLGTGAGNTIYFGEGSWLTVV.

The rearrangement joins TRBV29-1 to TRBJ1-2; D might be TRBD1 (6 bases). Trimming stripped 7 bases from V and 4 bases from J, with 16 bases between. Germline CDR1 reads SQVTM; CDR2 reads ANQGSEA. CDR3 length: 13 amino acids. The CDR3 DNA reads TGCAGCGGAGGGGACCAGGGGTTCTATGGCTACACCTTC. Its translation is CSGGDQGFYGYTF.

The CDR3 spells CASSTTIQEDGYTF. The CDR3, as DNA: TGTGCCAGTAGTACAACTATCCAGGAGGATGGCTACACCTTC. This chain uses TRBV19 with TRBJ1-2; D ambiguous. Germline assignment: CDR1 LNHDA and CDR2 SQIVND (reference sequence). V lost 4 bases and J lost 6, with 15 bases in between. The CDR3 contains 14 residues.

V is TRBV12-3 or TRBV12-4 and J is TRBJ1-2; a weak D match, TRBD1 (5 bases). Trimming shortened V by 2 bases and J by 8 bases, and 12 bases separated the two germline ends. The CDR3 runs to 13 residues. CDR3 residues: CASSLRTLEGYTF. The CDR3 nucleotides are TGTGCCAGCAGTTTAAGGACATTGGAGGGCTACACCTTC.